The 32 T cell receptor beta chains presented below share a single source sample, sequenced in a study of cytomegalovirus exposure and HLA in healthy donors. Researchers ran the PCR with 60 Vbeta and 13 Jbeta primers. Libraries were prepared by immunoSEQ multiplex PCR; TCRdb keeps only in-frame clonotypes and omits some of them. The table shows just over 150,000 clones, with 70% to 90% occurring only once. The specimen sequenced was PBMCs. The receptors come from a man aged 18 to 29 in good health and CMV-seropositive.

This clone was detected once. J is TRBJ1-4 and V is TRBV5-6; D not resolved. The CDR3 is 15 residues long. From germline, CDR1 is SGHDT and CDR2 YYEEEE. V was clipped by 0 bases and J by 4 bases, with 10 bases between them. The CDR3 DNA reads as TGTGCCAGCAGCTTGGTTGGCAGGCTTAATGAAAAACTGTTTTTT. Amino acids: CASSLVGRLNEKLFF.

V and J are TRBV9 and TRBJ2-1; the D gene is possibly TRBD2 (5 bases). The CDR3 has 15 residues. Germline CDR1 and CDR2: SGDLS and YYNGEE. Deletions cut 3 bases from V and 8 bases from J, with 18 bases between. The CDR3 nucleotides read TGTGCCAGCAGCGGGGAGATTGCCAGGACGGATGAGCAGTTCTTC. This codes for CASSGEIARTDEQFF.

The V and J genes are TRBV5-4 and TRBJ2-1, with 12 bases identical to TRBD2. Germline V gene lookup returns CDR1 SGHNT and CDR2 YYREEE (reference sequence). The length of the CDR3 is 16 residues. J lost 5 bases, V lost 1 base, and 4 bases had no gene match. CDR3 sequence: CASSLPTSGGNNEQFF. CDR3 DNA: TGTGCCAGCAGCTTGCCCACTAGCGGGGGGAACAATGAGCAGTTCTTC.

The genes are TRBV5-4 and TRBJ2-1; D possibly corresponds to TRBD1 (6 bases). Trimming removed 4 bases at V and 0 bases at J, with 14 bases between. The CDR3 has 16 amino acids. Looked up from germline, CDR1 is SGHNT and CDR2 is YYREEE (reference sequence). The DNA of the CDR3 is TGTGCCAGCAGCGAGGTCGCCAGGGGCTCCTACAATGAGCAGTTCTTC. Amino acids: CASSEVARGSYNEQFF.

This clone was recorded once. The rearrangement joins TRBV19 to TRBJ2-3, with 8 bases aligning to TRBD1. The CDR3 has 16 residues. CDR1 and CDR2 (germline): LNHDA, SQIVND (reference sequence). The V and J ends lost 3 bases and 3 bases, in that order; junction bases with no gene match: 8. For the CDR3, the DNA is TGTGCCAGTAGTATCCCGAGTGGACAGGGAACAGATACGCAGTATTTT. Translated, it gives CASSIPSGQGTDTQYF.

V gene TRBV7-8 combines with J gene TRBJ2-7; TRBD2 might be the D (6 bases). CDR1 and CDR2 from the germline V gene are SGHVS and FQNEAQ. V was trimmed by 1 base and J by 4 bases, leaving 8 bases between them. This CDR3 is built from 13 residues. The DNA for the CDR3 is TGTGCCAGCAGCTTAGACGGGAGATACGAGCAGTACTTC. Its protein product is CASSLDGRYEQYF.

This chain uses TRBV30 with TRBJ1-1; a weak D match, TRBD1 (5 bases). Deletions cut 3 bases from V and 5 bases from J, with 16 bases between. Germline CDR1 reads GTSNPN; CDR2 reads SVGIG (reference sequence). The CDR3 runs 14 residues. CDR3 protein: CAWSGGGLGTEAFF. In nucleotides, the CDR3 is TGTGCCTGGAGCGGCGGGGGGTTAGGGACTGAAGCTTTCTTT.

The gene calls are TRBV30 and TRBJ2-5; the D gene is possibly TRBD2 (5 bases). The V end lost 1 base, the J end lost 5 bases, and 17 bases lay between the germline ends. Germline loops: CDR1 GTSNPN, CDR2 SVGIG (reference sequence). This CDR3 has 15 residues. The CDR3 reads CAWSGRDRGWETQYF. The CDR3 bases are TGTGCCTGGAGTGGAAGGGATCGAGGGTGGGAGACCCAGTACTTC. The variable domain in full, with the rest retrieved from reference TRBV30 and TRBJ2-5, is SQTIHQWPATLVQPVGSPLSLECTVEGTSNPNLYWYRQAAGRGLQLLFYSVGIGQISSEVPQNLSASRPQDRQFILSSKKLLLSDSGFYLCAWSGRDRGWETQYFGPGTRLLVL.

The chain has TRBV6-5 and TRBJ2-1; unclear D gene. CDR1 MNHEY and CDR2 SVGAGI come from the germline V gene. Trimming removed 2 bases from V and 4 bases from J, with 6 bases in between. The CDR3 is made up of 13 amino acids. CDR3 sequence (DNA): TGTGCCAGCAGTTACGACTTATACAATGAGCAGTTCTTC. Residues: CASSYDLYNEQFF.

This chain joins TRBV10-3 and TRBJ2-1, with 12 bases lining up with TRBD2. Germline trimming cut 6 bases from V and 6 bases from J; bases unmatched to any gene: 9. This CDR3 has 16 amino acids. Germline V gene data show CDR1 as ENHRY and CDR2 as SYGVKD. The CDR3 bases are TGTGCCATCAGGCCCGGACTAGCGGGGTACCGCAATGAGCAGTTCTTC. Translation gives CAIRPGLAGYRNEQFF.

The rearrangement uses TRBV18 and TRBJ1-2; possibly TRBD1 for D (6 bases). The V gene lost 6 bases and the J gene lost 2 bases, with 10 bases spanning the gap. CDR3 size: 13 residues. Germline CDR1 reads KGHSH; CDR2 reads LQKENI. DNA of the CDR3: TGTGCCAGCTCTGCGGACAGAAACTATGGCTACACCTTC. Translation gives CASSADRNYGYTF.

This clone was observed once. The genes are TRBV9 and TRBJ2-1, with 7 positions matching TRBD1. Per germline, CDR1 SGDLS and CDR2 YYNGEE. Unmatched junction bases numbered 5, after V lost 1 base and J lost 7 bases. This CDR3 comprises 14 residues. This chain's CDR3 is CASSVTTGRNEQFF. The CDR3 bases are TGTGCCAGCAGCGTAACGACAGGGCGGAATGAGCAGTTCTTC.

CDR3 in amino acids: CASSQDALIFARGTHGPNEKLFF. As DNA, the CDR3 is TGTGCCAGCAGCCAAGATGCCTTGATATTTGCGCGGGGAACCCACGGCCCTAATGAAAAACTGTTTTTT. The genes are TRBV4-2 and TRBJ1-4; D is undetermined. Germline V CDR1 and CDR2: LGHNA, YNFKEQ. The V gene lost 0 bases and the J gene lost 3 bases, with 32 bases spanning the gap. CDR3 length: 23 amino acids.

This chain uses TRBV9 with TRBJ2-7, with a possible D match to TRBD1 (5 bases). V was shortened by 0 bases and J by 3 bases, with 10 bases between the two germline ends. CDR3 length equals 14 residues. CDR1 and CDR2 (germline): SGDLS, YYNGEE. CDR3 protein: CASSVEAGIYEQYF. CDR3 DNA sequence: TGTGCCAGCAGCGTAGAAGCAGGGATCTACGAGCAGTACTTC.

The chain combines TRBV2 with TRBJ1-1, with D possibly TRBD1 on 6 matching bases. This CDR3 has 14 amino acids. V lost 4 bases and J 5 bases, leaving 14 bases between the germline ends. Germline V gives CDR1 SNHLY, CDR2 FYNNEI. CDR3 in DNA: TGTGCCAGCAGTGTGGGGGGAGGGGGGACTGAAGCTTTCTTT. Protein sequence: CASSVGGGGTEAFF.

This chain joins TRBV9 and TRBJ1-3; 9 positions match TRBD1. The CDR3 is 17 amino acids. Per germline, CDR1 SGDLS and CDR2 YYNGEE. The V segment lost 3 bases and the J segment 4 bases; nucleotides outside the gene matches: 11. The CDR3 nucleotides read TGTGCCAGCAGCGCGGGAACAGGGGGCTCCTCCGGAAACACCATATATTTT. Its translation: CASSAGTGGSSGNTIYF.

This clone has just one count. Written as DNA, the CDR3 is TGTGCCAGCAGCCAAGATCAAGACAGCCAAGAGACCCAGTACTTC. Its translation: CASSQDQDSQETQYF. The genes are TRBV4-2 and TRBJ2-5; the D gene is possibly TRBD1 (5 bases). The CDR3 has 15 amino acids. Trimming removed 0 bases from V and 1 base from J, with 9 bases in between. Germline CDR1 LGHNA, CDR2 YNFKEQ.

This clone was observed a single time. V gene TRBV2 combines with J gene TRBJ1-1; D not resolved. The CDR3 runs 14 residues. Trimming took 3 bases from V and 8 from J, leaving 16 bases between them. CDR1 and CDR2 from the germline V gene are SNHLY and FYNNEI. The CDR3 here is CASSEERRLTEAFF. DNA of the CDR3: TGTGCCAGCAGTGAGGAACGGCGGCTAACCGAAGCTTTCTTT.

The V gene is TRBV4-3, the J gene TRBJ2-7; 7 bases map to TRBD2. The germline gives CDR1 LGHNA, CDR2 YSLEER. J gave up 6 bases and V 0 bases, and 2 bases lay outside the gene matches. The CDR3 is 13 residues long. The CDR3 protein is CASSQDGGGEQYF. CDR3 nucleotide sequence: TGCGCCAGCAGCCAAGATGGGGGGGGCGAGCAGTACTTC.

This chain joins TRBV30 and TRBJ1-1, with D unclear. The CDR3 extends over 9 amino acids. Germline CDR1 GTSNPN, CDR2 SVGIG (reference sequence). V was pared by 2 bases and J by 12 bases, with 7 bases between. The CDR3 DNA sequence: TGTGCCTGGAGTAGAGGTACTTTCTTT. Translated: CAWSRGTFF.

The chain combines TRBV18 with TRBJ1-1; 8 bases are a match to TRBD1. V trimming: 3 bases; J trimming: 8 bases; junction bases outside the gene matches: 5. Germline V gene sequence: CDR1 KGHSH, CDR2 LQKENI. The CDR3 is 13 residues long. The CDR3 coding sequence is TGTGCCAGCTCACCTTCCAGGGACAGGGAAGCTTTCTTT. Its protein is CASSPSRDREAFF.

V gene TRBV6-5 combines with J gene TRBJ1-5, with 8 bases lining up with TRBD1. Losses at the gene ends were 11 bases for V and 2 bases for J; bases not matched to a gene: 11. The germline V gene encodes CDR1 MNHEY and CDR2 SVGAGI. The CDR3 sequence is 15 residues long. The CDR3 spells CAGATGVEGNQPQHF. Written as DNA, the CDR3 is TGTGCCGGAGCGACAGGGGTAGAGGGCAATCAGCCCCAGCATTTT.

The CDR3 nucleotides are TGTGCCAGCAGCCCCGACAGGGGATCGAACACTGAAGCTTTCTTT. Amino acids: CASSPDRGSNTEAFF. The chain links TRBV7-9 to TRBJ1-1, with 8 bases that match TRBD1. Germline CDR1 SEHNR, CDR2 FQNEAQ (reference sequence). There are 15 residues in the CDR3. Germline trimming cut 5 bases from V and 1 base from J; bases unmatched to any gene: 6.

The chain employs TRBV9 and TRBJ1-1; possible D gene TRBD1, 6 bases. CDR3 size: 16 residues. Germline lookup yields CDR1 SGDLS and CDR2 YYNGEE. The V and J ends lost 3 bases and 6 bases respectively, with 21 bases between them. The CDR3 nucleotides are TGTGCCAGCAGCGCTCATGAGGGGGGGGATTTCGCTGAAGCTTTCTTT. Its translation is CASSAHEGGDFAEAFF.

The J gene is TRBJ1-5, the V gene TRBV4-1; D gene unclear. The V end lost 0 bases, the J end lost 5 bases, and 20 bases lay between the germline ends. Germline V CDR1 and CDR2: MGHRA, YSYEKL. This CDR3 has 18 residues. CDR3 residues: CASSQDLEAAAVYQPQHF. CDR3 in DNA: TGCGCCAGCAGCCAAGATCTGGAAGCGGCCGCGGTCTATCAGCCCCAGCATTTT.

V is TRBV15 and J is TRBJ2-1, with 9 bases identical to TRBD2. J was trimmed by 5 bases and V by 0 bases; bases with no gene match: 5. CDR1 and CDR2 (germline): LNHNV, YYDKDF (reference sequence). This CDR3 has 16 residues. CDR3 loop: CATSRDGGGANNEQFF. DNA of the CDR3: TGTGCCACCAGCAGAGACGGCGGGGGGGCCAACAATGAGCAGTTCTTC.

The chain joins TRBV5-6 to TRBJ2-3, with TRBD1 matching 9 bases. CDR1 and CDR2 from the germline V gene are SGHDT and YYEEEE. The J segment lost 8 bases and the V segment lost 3 bases, leaving 13 bases of the junction unmatched. This CDR3 has 16 residues. CDR3 in amino acids: CASSSDRDRARGTQYF. CDR3 bases: TGTGCCAGCAGCTCCGACCGGGACAGGGCGCGGGGTACGCAGTATTTT.

Here the CDR3 DNA reads TGTGCCAGCAGTTACAAACCGGGGGAGACCCAGTACTTC. Protein sequence: CASSYKPGETQYF. The chain recombines TRBV6-6 with TRBJ2-5; TRBD2 might be the D (5 bases). This CDR3 has 13 amino acids. V was trimmed by 2 bases and J by 5 bases, leaving 9 bases between them. The germline gives CDR1 MNHNY, CDR2 SVGAGI (reference sequence).

CDR3 in DNA: TGTGCCAGCTCTCTCACAGGGGACACTGAAGCTTTCTTT. It encodes CASSLTGDTEAFF. V is TRBV7-7 and J is TRBJ1-1, with TRBD1 identical over 7 bases. The trim removed 8 bases at V and 3 bases at J, leaving 6 bases unmatched. The length of the CDR3 is 13 residues. CDR1 is SSHAT, CDR2 FNYEAQ, per germline (reference sequence).

This sequence joins TRBV4-1 and TRBJ2-5, with a tentative D call TRBD1 (6 bases). Trimming removed 4 bases from V and 5 bases from J, with 14 bases in between. The germline CDR1 and CDR2 sequences are MGHRA and YSYEKL. The CDR3 spans 14 residues. The CDR3 sequence: CASSRPGAPETQYF. The CDR3 DNA follows: TGCGCCAGCAGCCGACCAGGGGCGCCGGAGACCCAGTACTTC.

The gene calls are TRBV4-1 and TRBJ2-1, with a weak D call TRBD1 (5 bases). The germline V and J ends were trimmed by 1 base and 6 bases, with 10 bases remaining between them. The CDR3 contains 14 residues. CDR1 and CDR2 (germline): MGHRA, YSYEKL. CDR3: CASSQVTARNEQFF. For the CDR3, the DNA is TGCGCCAGCAGCCAAGTGACAGCTCGCAATGAGCAGTTCTTC.

V gene TRBV27 combines with J gene TRBJ1-1; D call uncertain. This CDR3 contains 14 residues. Germline values: CDR1 MNHEY, CDR2 SMNVEV (reference sequence). The ends were cut back, 3 bases at V and 0 bases at J, with 8 bases in the middle. The CDR3 reads CASSLNRMNTEAFF. In DNA form, the CDR3 reads TGTGCCAGCAGTTTGAACAGAATGAACACTGAAGCTTTCTTT.